This passage covers 25 T cell receptor beta chains from one sample sequenced in a study of blood T cell repertoires in COVID-19. The protocol was immunoSEQ multiplex PCR, while the TCRdb copy is restricted to in-frame clones and leaves out a portion. The table shows about 250,000 clones, with roughly 80% occurring only once. The sequenced material came from peripheral blood. These TCRs come from a woman in her 70s with acute or convalescent COVID-19.

V is TRBV9 and J is TRBJ1-2; D ambiguous. CDR3 size: 13 residues. Trimming cost V 2 bases and J 7 bases, with 12 bases left between them. Germline V CDR1 and CDR2: SGDLS, YYNGEE. In DNA, the CDR3 is TGTGCCAGCAGCGTGTCAACTCGGGGTGGCTACACCTTC. Translated: CASSVSTRGGYTF. The full variable domain, its missing parts supplied by reference TRBV9 and TRBJ1-2, is DSGVTQTPKHLITATGQRVTLRCSPRSGDLSVYWYQQSLDQGLQFLIQYYNGEERAKGNILERFSAQQFPDLHSELNLSSLELGDSALYFCASSVSTRGGYTFGSGTRLTVV.

The J gene is TRBJ1-2, the V gene TRBV28; 9 positions match TRBD1. V was clipped by 8 bases and J by 7 bases; unmatched bases: 14. There are 15 residues in the CDR3. Germline values: CDR1 MDHEN, CDR2 SYDVKM. Written as DNA, the CDR3 is TGTGCCAGCGTGGGGGTTGGGACAGGGAATTTTGGCTACACCTTC. Protein product: CASVGVGTGNFGYTF.

The chain has TRBV29-1 and TRBJ2-5, with TRBD2 identical over 12 bases. Germline trimming cut 1 base from V and 2 bases from J; bases unmatched to any gene: 8. In germline, CDR1 is SQVTM, CDR2 ANQGSEA. This CDR3 region has 17 residues. DNA of the CDR3: TGCAGCGTTGAAGGACTAACGACTAGCGGGGGTCAAGAGACCCAGTACTTC. Its protein product is CSVEGLTTSGGQETQYF.

The chain has TRBV24-1 and TRBJ2-3; 7 positions agree with TRBD1. The V segment lost 4 bases and the J segment 2 bases; nucleotides outside the gene matches: 5. The length of the CDR3 is 15 residues. Germline V gives CDR1 KGHDR, CDR2 SFDVKD. The CDR3 DNA reads TGTGCCACCAGTGACCCGACAGGGTTCACAGATACGCAGTATTTT. Residues: CATSDPTGFTDTQYF.

The V call is TRBV4-3, the J call TRBJ1-5; TRBD1 matches at 9 bases. The trim removed 0 bases at V and 3 bases at J, leaving 6 bases unmatched. This CDR3 has 17 amino acids. Germline assignment: CDR1 LGHNA and CDR2 YSLEER. CDR3 sequence (DNA): TGCGCCAGCAGCCAAGATATAGGGGACAGGGTCAATCAGCCCCAGCATTTT. As protein: CASSQDIGDRVNQPQHF.

This chain joins TRBV10-1 and TRBJ1-2; TRBD1 matches at 11 bases. This CDR3 has 18 residues. CDR1 is WNHNN and CDR2 is SYGVQD in the germline V gene (reference sequence). V shed 2 bases, J shed 4 bases, and the junction held 12 bases outside the gene matches. The CDR3 loop reads CASSEPMGDRGKGYGYTF. The CDR3 DNA reads TGCGCCAGCAGTGAGCCCATGGGGGACAGGGGGAAAGGCTATGGCTACACCTTC.

This clone appeared a single time. The genes are TRBV9 and TRBJ1-2; no clear D. Germline assignment: CDR1 SGDLS and CDR2 YYNGEE. The CDR3 length is 12 residues. V lost 4 bases to trimming and J lost 2 bases, with 6 bases between them. The CDR3 here is CASSQVNYGYTF. The CDR3 DNA reads as TGTGCCAGCAGCCAGGTCAACTATGGCTACACCTTC.

The genes are TRBV27 and TRBJ1-5, with TRBD1 identical over 7 bases. V gave up 6 bases and J gave up 0 bases; unmatched junction bases: 5. From germline, CDR1 is MNHEY and CDR2 SMNVEV (reference sequence). The length of the CDR3 is 15 residues. This CDR3 reads CASSKQGYSNQPQHF. The CDR3 DNA reads TGTGCCAGCAGCAAACAGGGGTATAGCAATCAGCCCCAGCATTTT.

This chain connects TRBV6-2 or TRBV6-3 to TRBJ1-5; 10 positions match TRBD1. The length of the CDR3 is 16 residues. Germline CDR1 is MNHEY and CDR2 is SVGEGT. Unmatched junction bases numbered 10, after V lost 5 bases and J lost 6 bases. CDR3 DNA: TGTGCCAGCAGTACCCATGGGGACAGGGGCAGTCAGCCCCAGCATTTT. Translated: CASSTHGDRGSQPQHF.

The rearrangement uses TRBV3-1 (or the pseudogene TRBV3-2) and TRBJ1-5; D is ambiguous. Trimming pared 1 base from V and 0 bases from J, leaving 7 bases between. In germline, CDR1 is LGHDT, CDR2 YNNKEL (reference sequence). This CDR3 has 15 residues. CDR3 protein: CASSQGGFSNQPQHF. The CDR3 DNA reads as TGTGCCAGCAGCCAAGGAGGATTTAGCAATCAGCCCCAGCATTTT.

This clone has at least ten counts. This chain joins TRBV5-1 and TRBJ2-3, with 8 bases identical to TRBD2. The CDR3 extends over 16 amino acids. Trimming at V came to 4 bases and at J to 4 bases, leaving 11 bases not matched to a gene. The germline V gene has CDR1 SGHRS and CDR2 YFSETQ. In nucleotides, the CDR3 is TGCGCCAGCAGCCCGGGACTAGAGGAGTTCGCAGATACGCAGTATTTT. This encodes CASSPGLEEFADTQYF.

Only a few counts were recorded for this clone. The chain links TRBV4-3 to TRBJ2-7; 8 bases match TRBD1. J was trimmed by 3 bases and V by 1 base; bases with no gene match: 5. The CDR3 has 15 amino acids. The germline V gene has CDR1 LGHNA and CDR2 YSLEER. CDR3 sequence (DNA): TGCGCCAGCAGCCAAGGGGGGACAGGAGTCTACGAGCAGTACTTC. Translated: CASSQGGTGVYEQYF.

V and J are TRBV5-5 and TRBJ1-4, with 8 bases that match TRBD1. CDR1 and CDR2 (germline): SGHKS, YYEKEE (reference sequence). Trimming took 1 base from V and 6 from J; bases not matched to a gene: 8. The CDR3 totals 16 residues. CDR3 sequence reads: CASSLLHGQGDEKLFF. The CDR3 region has the DNA TGTGCCAGCAGCTTGCTACACGGACAGGGTGATGAAAAACTGTTTTTT.

This chain links TRBV2 with TRBJ2-1; 13 bases align to TRBD2. V shed 5 bases, J shed 0 bases, and the junction held 4 bases outside the gene matches. Germline V lookup: CDR1 SNHLY, CDR2 FYNNEI. This CDR3 is 17 amino acids long. The CDR3 DNA sequence: TGTGCCAGCAGTACGACTAGCGGGGGGCCCTCCTACAATGAGCAGTTCTTC. Translating it yields CASSTTSGGPSYNEQFF.

CDR3 loop: CASSPQGINTGELFF. CDR3 DNA sequence: TGCGCCAGCAGCCCTCAGGGTATTAACACCGGGGAGCTGTTTTTT. V gene TRBV4-3 combines with J gene TRBJ2-2; D might be TRBD1 (5 bases). CDR3 length: 15 amino acids. The germline V gene encodes CDR1 LGHNA and CDR2 YSLEER. V lost 4 bases and J 2 bases, leaving 11 bases between the germline ends.

With respect to this clone: The same CDR3 is also encoded by other DNA sequences in this sample. The chain carries TRBV5-5 and TRBJ1-5; TRBD1 agrees at 8 bases. Trimming cost V 4 bases and J 7 bases; bases outside gene matches: 10. The CDR3 is made up of 15 amino acids. In germline, CDR1 is SGHKS, CDR2 YYEKEE (reference sequence). The CDR3 DNA reads as TGTGCCAGCAGCAACCCCACAGGGGGTTCCCAGCCCCAGCATTTT. This codes for CASSNPTGGSQPQHF.

This chain links TRBV15 with TRBJ2-2; unclear D gene. The germline V gene has CDR1 LNHNV and CDR2 YYDKDF (reference sequence). The germline V and J ends were trimmed by 0 bases and 3 bases, with 5 bases remaining between them. The CDR3 covers 14 residues. For the CDR3, the DNA is TGTGCCACCAGCAGAGAACAGTACACCGGGGAGCTGTTTTTT. Amino acids: CATSREQYTGELFF. The variable domain in full, completed from reference TRBV15 and TRBJ2-2, reads DAMVIQNPRYQVTQFGKPVTLSCSQTLNHNVMYWYQQKSSQAPKLLFHYYDKDFNNEADTPDNFQSRRPNTSFCFLDIRSPGLGDTAMYLCATSREQYTGELFFGEGSRLTVL.

The V gene is TRBV27, the J gene TRBJ1-4, with TRBD1 as a possible D gene (6 bases). Germline CDR1 and CDR2: MNHEY and SMNVEV (reference sequence). This CDR3 has 14 amino acids. Trimming left V 5 bases short and J 5 bases short, with 12 bases between. The CDR3 spells CASSNRVGNEKLFF. CDR3 sequence (DNA): TGTGCCAGCAGTAACAGGGTAGGGAATGAAAAACTGTTTTTT.

This chain links TRBV19 with TRBJ2-3, with a possible D match to TRBD2 (7 bases). V was clipped by 3 bases and J by 5 bases, with 18 bases between them. The germline gives CDR1 LNHDA, CDR2 SQIVND (reference sequence). The CDR3 is made up of 16 amino acids. The CDR3 region is CASSILAGAQGDTQYF. DNA for the CDR3: TGTGCCAGTAGTATCCTCGCGGGGGCGCAGGGAGATACGCAGTATTTT.

This clone appeared a single time. The J gene is TRBJ2-5, the V gene TRBV30; 8 nucleotides agree with TRBD2. The V and J ends lost 4 bases and 7 bases, in that order; junction bases with no gene match: 5. The CDR3 spans 12 residues. Germline V gene sequence: CDR1 GTSNPN, CDR2 SVGIG (reference sequence). For the CDR3, the DNA is TGTGCCTGGACCGACAGCGGGAGGACCCAGTACTTC. Amino acid sequence: CAWTDSGRTQYF.

CDR3: CASSRRDNTYEQYF. CDR3 coding DNA: TGTGCCAGCAGCCGCCGGGACAACACCTACGAGCAGTACTTC. The chain joins TRBV3-1 (or the pseudogene TRBV3-2) to TRBJ2-7; possible D gene TRBD1, 6 bases. V was pared by 4 bases and J by 2 bases, with 12 bases between. CDR1 and CDR2 from the germline V gene are LGHDT and YNNKEL (reference sequence). The CDR3 sequence is 14 residues long.

The V gene is TRBV14, the J gene TRBJ1-4; tentative D call: TRBD1 (5 bases). Germline V lookup: CDR1 SGHDN, CDR2 FVKESK. The CDR3 has 15 residues. Trimming took 2 bases from V and 3 from J, leaving 10 bases between them. The CDR3 bases are TGTGCCAGCAGCCAAACAGGTGTCTCTAATGAAAAACTGTTTTTT. Translation: CASSQTGVSNEKLFF.

This chain joins TRBV19 and TRBJ2-7; D unclear. This CDR3 has 15 residues. Germline assignment: CDR1 LNHDA and CDR2 SQIVND (reference sequence). V lost 1 base, J lost 2 bases, and 12 bases lay in between. The CDR3 sequence is CASSIGNSATYEQYF. Here the CDR3 DNA reads TGTGCCAGTAGTATAGGTAACAGTGCCACCTACGAGCAGTACTTC.

The CDR3 sequence is CAWNLVAGANYGYTF. The CDR3 bases are TGTGCCTGGAACTTGGTGGCAGGGGCAAACTATGGCTACACCTTC. The chain has TRBV5-3 and TRBJ1-2; weak D call: TRBD1 (6 bases). TRBV5-3 belongs to the ORF category, with a function that is uncertain. Trimming stripped 10 bases from V and 2 bases from J, with 21 bases between. The CDR3 sequence is 15 residues long.

The gene calls are TRBV6-5 and TRBJ1-4; the match to TRBD1 covers 8 bases. Trimming at V came to 4 bases and at J to 3 bases, leaving 7 bases not matched to a gene. CDR1 is MNHEY, CDR2 SVGAGI, per germline. The CDR3 has 16 residues. DNA of the CDR3: TGTGCCAGCAGTTCAATACAGGGGGTAGCTAATGAAAAACTGTTTTTT. This gives the protein CASSSIQGVANEKLFF.